This T cell receptor (beta chain) stems from a study of CD8 T cells in ankylosing spondylitis. Concerning this clonotype: Antigen specificity is unknown.

Study findings and constraints: A TCR beta motif of about eight highly homologous variants appeared characteristic of ankylosing spondylitis blood. As reported, disease-linked clones showed significant enrichment in matched ankylosing spondylitis synovial fluid.

Trimming took 6 bases from V and 4 from J; bases not matched to a gene: 22. Germline V gene lookup returns CDR1 DFQATT and CDR2 SNEGSKA (reference sequence). The CDR3 contains 18 residues. A single record per CDR3 protein comes from TCRdb applying MiXCR to the 5' RACE reads. The table includes about 160,000 distinct CDR3 sequences, approximately 9% detected once. The clonotype comes from a female donor with ankylosing spondylitis or in good health (not recorded which). The chain joins TRBV20-1 to TRBJ2-7, with TRBD2 matching 9 bases. The sample was blood, either unsorted or a sorted T cell fraction (not recorded which). The DNA of the CDR3 is TGCAGTGCCCCTACTTCGGCGGGAGGGCACTCTACCAAATACGAGCAGTACTTC. The encoded protein is CSAPTSAGGHSTKYEQYF.